A selection of T cell receptor beta chains follows, all from one sample in a study of T cell responses to AZD1222 COVID-19 vaccine. TCRdb's copy holds only in-frame clones and misses some; the assay was immunoSEQ multiplex PCR. The data hold about 110,000 clones, with 92% observed a single time. Material: peripheral blood, obtained 28 days after the second AZD1222 dose. The receptors shown here come from an adult who received the AZD1222 COVID-19 vaccine. The CDR3 runs from the conserved cysteine through the conserved F or W.

j_call v_call cdr3_aa
TRBJ1-2 TRBV6-1 CASSETGLVYTF
TRBJ2-1 TRBV7-8 CASSPRAGGMGQFF
TRBJ2-2 TRBV15 CATSREVFRIGGTNTGELFF
TRBJ1-5 TRBV2 CASGGAGDQPQHF
TRBJ1-6 TRBV4-2 CASSQDGASAASPLHF
TRBJ2-1 TRBV10-3 CAISESWSGRNNEQFF
TRBJ1-6 TRBV5-1 CASSQDNNSPLHF
TRBJ1-6 TRBV5-1 CASSLVQEGLRSPLHF
TRBJ2-1 TRBV25-1 CASSGGAGPQFF
TRBJ1-4 TRBV2 CASTRDSAEKLFF
TRBJ1-2 TRBV2 CASDVGGFYGYTF
TRBJ2-5 TRBV7-9 CASSWGRGSGGPQETQYF
TRBJ1-2 TRBV29-1 CSVEDGTAYGYTF
TRBJ2-7 TRBV6-5 CASSYRPSYEQYF